The T cell receptor (beta chain) described here comes from a study of shared clonotypes between healthy human individuals. Method: immunoSEQ multiplex PCR; TCRdb's copy keeps in-frame clones and lacks some. This sample has roughly 2.2 million clones, with roughly 93% found just once. Concerning this clone: The sample carries other DNA sequences with the same CDR3.

The length of the CDR3 is 14 residues. CDR1 SGHAT and CDR2 FQNNGV come from the germline V gene. With 3 bases clipped from V and 4 bases from J, the junction kept 6 bases outside the gene matches. The sequencing sample was made of naive CD4+ T cells from PBMCs. Subset: CD45RA+ positively selected. The sequence was obtained from a man younger than 30 in good health. Some clones in this sample may be carry-over from other donors' samples. The chain combines TRBV11-2 with TRBJ2-7; 7 nucleotides line up with TRBD2. DNA for the CDR3: TGTGCCAGCAGCTTGGGGGGGAGGGGATACGAGCAGTACTTC. This encodes CASSLGGRGYEQYF.